Shown below are 8 T cell receptor beta chains from a single sample sequenced in a study of blood T cell repertoires in COVID-19. TCRdb's table, derived via immunoSEQ multiplex PCR, lists solely in-frame clones and lacks some. Of approximately 230,000 clones listed, 82% are singletons. What was sequenced was peripheral blood. These receptors were taken from a woman of 80 years or more with active or convalescent COVID-19.

The table lists this clone with a few counts. The gene calls are TRBV12-3 or TRBV12-4 and TRBJ1-5; no clear D gene. The CDR3 contains 13 residues. V lost 6 bases and J lost 6, with 12 bases in between. The CDR3 reads CASSYLSGQPQHF. CDR3 nucleotides: TGTGCCAGCAGCTACCTTAGCGGTCAGCCCCAGCATTTT.

This chain uses TRBV28 with TRBJ1-2, with 11 bases lining up with TRBD1. The CDR3 has 12 amino acids. Losses at the gene ends were 6 bases for V and 13 bases for J; bases not matched to a gene: 7. Germline lookup yields CDR1 MDHEN and CDR2 SYDVKM. The CDR3: CASRPGTGGVTF. CDR3 coding DNA: TGTGCCAGCAGGCCCGGGACAGGGGGTGTCACCTTC.

The sample holds a few counts of this clone. The chain uses TRBV29-1 and TRBJ2-7; 10 bases are shared with TRBD1. The CDR3 loop spans 12 amino acids. With V trimmed by 3 bases and J by 7 bases, 3 bases remained unmatched. From germline, CDR1 is SQVTM and CDR2 ANQGSEA. This CDR3 is CSVEWTGGEQYF. The CDR3 bases are TGCAGCGTTGAGTGGACAGGGGGGGAGCAGTACTTC.

This clone was seen more than once but under ten times. The rearrangement links TRBV2 to TRBJ2-2, with D possibly being TRBD2 (6 bases). Germline V gives CDR1 SNHLY, CDR2 FYNNEI. V was pared by 4 bases and J by 0 bases, with 12 bases between. This CDR3 has 16 residues. CDR3 nucleotides: TGTGCCAGCAGTGTGAGGCGGGGTTCGAACACCGGGGAGCTGTTTTTT. Its translation is CASSVRRGSNTGELFF. The complete variable domain, with remaining parts taken from reference TRBV2 and TRBJ2-2, reads EPEVTQTPSHQVTQMGQEVILRCVPISNHLYFYWYRQILGQKVEFLVSFYNNEISEKSEIFDDQFSVERPDGSNFTLKIRSTKLEDSAMYFCASSVRRGSNTGELFFGEGSRLTVL.

This chain uses TRBV5-1 with TRBJ1-3; D gene unclear. Germline loops: CDR1 SGHRS, CDR2 YFSETQ. The CDR3 is 15 amino acids. Trimming took off 4 bases at V and 0 bases at J, with 11 bases between the two ends. CDR3 loop: CASSGGSSSGNTIYF. CDR3 nucleotides: TGCGCCAGCAGCGGTGGATCTAGCTCTGGAAACACCATATATTTT.

The chain recombines TRBV5-1 with TRBJ2-1; possibly TRBD2 for D (6 bases). This CDR3 contains 15 residues. In germline, CDR1 is SGHRS, CDR2 YFSETQ. V lost 0 bases to trimming and J lost 2 bases, with 9 bases between them. This CDR3 is CASSLALATYNEQFF. The CDR3 coding sequence is TGCGCCAGCAGCTTGGCCCTAGCGACCTACAATGAGCAGTTCTTC.

A single count supports this clone. The chain links TRBV2 to TRBJ1-2, with D unresolved. CDR3 size: 14 residues. The V end lost 0 bases, the J end lost 4 bases, and 9 bases lay between the germline ends. In germline, CDR1 is SNHLY, CDR2 FYNNEI. CDR3 loop: CASSEAVRAYGYTF. CDR3 coding DNA: TGTGCCAGCAGTGAAGCGGTGCGGGCCTATGGCTACACCTTC.

The chain links TRBV11-2 to TRBJ2-3, with D perhaps TRBD2 (6 bases). There are 14 residues in the CDR3. The germline CDR1 and CDR2 sequences are SGHAT and FQNNGV. V was clipped by 6 bases and J by 3 bases, with 13 bases between them. This CDR3 is CASRAWGGTDTQYF. As DNA, the CDR3 is TGTGCCAGCAGGGCGTGGGGAGGTACAGATACGCAGTATTTT.